This TCR beta chain originates from a study of shared clonotypes between healthy human individuals. With regard to this clone: Its antigen is currently unknown.

All the donors were Caucasian adults who lived in Nashville, Tennessee. Trimming stripped 5 bases from V and 5 bases from J, with 13 bases between. The CDR3 spans 14 residues. CDR1 and CDR2 from the germline V gene are SGHAT and FQNNGV. Study-level findings and limits: Between four donors, naive CD4 clonotypes were shared at a level of about 5%. Generally, naive subsets came out with larger estimated richness than memory subsets. Depth of sequencing was expected to influence donor clonotype sharing.

Sequencing used immunoSEQ multiplex PCR; TCRdb keeps in-frame clones, though not all of them. The sample shows some 360,000 clones, around 70% of them seen only once. The receptor comes from a man aged 30-40 years in good health. The chain has TRBV11-2 and TRBJ2-1; the D gene is possibly TRBD2 (6 bases). The sequencing input was memory CD4+ T cells sorted from blood. Indicated subset: CD45RA-negative fraction. The CDR3 DNA sequence: TGTGCCAGCAGCAGCCCAACGGGAGACAATGAGCAGTTCTTC. This sequence encodes CASSSPTGDNEQFF.